The 28 T cell receptor beta chains below all came from one sample that was sequenced in a study of T cell repertoires in cytomegalovirus infection (dated 2019 in TCRdb). Antigens of these TCRs are unknown. The treatment or condition label here, explained by the study, means: in vitro stimulation with specific CMV peptide epitopes to enrich CMV-specific T cells. TCRdb lists the instrument as Illumina HiSeq 1500. TCRdb reran the public reads through fastp at Q25 and MiXCR, keeping productive beta chains. Under each unique CDR3 protein, matching rows form one entry showing the most common genes and DNA. The sample data list about 160,000 distinct CDR3 sequences, and less than 25% of these were observed just once. Of the sample, 20% to 30% is held by the ten largest clones. The sample here was CD8+ T cells from cultured PBMCs, taken from culture after CMV antigen stimulation. All receptors come from a human donor in good health (CMV status not recorded). Some clones in this sample may be carry-over from other donors' samples.

The V and J genes are TRBV7-8 and TRBJ2-1; D uncertain. This CDR3 region has 15 residues. Germline-derived CDR1 and CDR2 are SGHVS and FQNEAQ. Trimming shortened V by 7 bases and J by 0 bases, and 13 bases separated the two germline ends. Here the CDR3 DNA reads TGTGCCAGCATCCTAAACCGGAGCTCCTACAATGAGCAGTTCTTC. Protein sequence: CASILNRSSYNEQFF.

The V call is TRBV28, the J call TRBJ2-3, with 15 bases matching TRBD2. V dropped 3 bases and J dropped 7; count of bases not matched to a gene: 14. Germline values: CDR1 MDHEN, CDR2 SYDVKM. CDR3 length equals 19 residues. CDR3 DNA sequence: TGTGCCAGCAGTTTCTTGACAACTGGACTAGCGGGGGGGTTTCATACGCAGTATTTT. Translating gives CASSFLTTGLAGGFHTQYF.

The sample holds a few counts of this clonotype. The J gene is TRBJ1-4, the V gene TRBV7-8; D gene unclear. Germline CDR1 is SGHVS and CDR2 is FQNEAQ. Trimming cost V 3 bases and J 8 bases, with 25 bases left between them. CDR3 length: 18 amino acids. The CDR3 loop is CASSLPRQPLSKREKLFF. CDR3 sequence (DNA): TGTGCCAGCAGCTTGCCGAGGCAACCCCTCTCGAAGCGGGAAAAACTGTTTTTT. Variable domain in full (rest from reference TRBV7-8 and TRBJ1-4): GAGVSQSPRYKVAKRGQDVALRCDPISGHVSLFWYQQALGQGPEFLTYFQNEAQLDKSGLPSDRFFAERPEGSVSTLKIQRTQQEDSAVYLCASSLPRQPLSKREKLFFGSGTQLSVL.

This clonotype was seen a handful of times. This chain links TRBV5-1 with TRBJ2-6; TRBD2 might be the D (5 bases). The CDR3 contains 16 residues. CDR1 and CDR2 (germline): SGHRS, YFSETQ. Deletions cut 0 bases from V and 2 bases from J, with 9 bases between. The CDR3 protein is CASSLARAPGANVLTF. CDR3 in DNA: TGCGCCAGCAGCTTGGCGCGGGCCCCTGGGGCCAACGTCCTGACTTTC. The full variable domain, rest sourced from reference TRBV5-1 and TRBJ2-6, is KAGVTQTPRYLIKTRGQQVTLSCSPISGHRSVSWYQQTPGQGLQFLFEYFSETQRNKGNFPGRFSGRQFSNSRSEMNVSTLELGDSALYLCASSLARAPGANVLTFGAGSRLTVL.

This clonotype was seen repeatedly, ten times or more. This sequence joins TRBV7-8 and TRBJ2-7, with TRBD2 matching 9 bases. From germline, CDR1 is SGHVS and CDR2 FQNEAQ. Losses at the gene ends were 2 bases for V and 6 bases for J; bases not matched to a gene: 11. The CDR3 length is 16 residues. In nucleotides, the CDR3 is TGTGCCAGCAGCTTACGCGGGGGGGGGTTAGGTAGCGAGCAGTACTTC. It specifies CASSLRGGGLGSEQYF. Full variable domain (remainder filled in from reference TRBV7-8 and TRBJ2-7): GAGVSQSPRYKVAKRGQDVALRCDPISGHVSLFWYQQALGQGPEFLTYFQNEAQLDKSGLPSDRFFAERPEGSVSTLKIQRTQQEDSAVYLCASSLRGGGLGSEQYFGPGTRLTVT.

In nucleotides, the CDR3 is TGTGCCAGCAGCCCACCGCGACTAGCGGGTCGGGACGGGGAGCTGTTTTTT. It translates to CASSPPRLAGRDGELFF. This chain uses TRBV7-8 with TRBJ2-2; 10 bases agree with TRBD2. The CDR3 length is 17 residues. With 5 bases clipped from V and 7 bases from J, the junction kept 13 bases outside the gene matches. Germline values: CDR1 SGHVS, CDR2 FQNEAQ.

The chain carries TRBV5-1 and TRBJ2-3; 10 bases agree with TRBD2. Germline lookup yields CDR1 SGHRS and CDR2 YFSETQ. Trimming took 4 bases from V and 5 from J; bases not matched to a gene: 10. This CDR3 contains 16 residues. CDR3 coding DNA: TGCGCCAGCAGCCTAGAGAGAGCGGGGGGGCAAGATACGCAGTATTTT. Its translation is CASSLERAGGQDTQYF.

V gene TRBV14 combines with J gene TRBJ2-3; D tentatively reads TRBD1 or TRBD2 (6 bases each). CDR3 size: 17 residues. CDR1 is SGHDN and CDR2 is FVKESK in the germline V gene. V dropped 2 bases and J dropped 5 bases, with 20 bases sitting between them. This CDR3 is CASSQSFSGAAKDTQYF. For the CDR3, the DNA is TGTGCCAGCAGCCAATCTTTCTCGGGGGCAGCGAAAGATACGCAGTATTTT.

This chain uses TRBV7-9 with TRBJ1-5; D may be TRBD1 (5 bases). The V gene lost 1 base and the J gene lost 7 bases, with 8 bases spanning the gap. The CDR3 runs to 13 residues. Germline V CDR1 and CDR2: SEHNR, FQNEAQ (reference sequence). The CDR3 loop is CASSLGGMQPQHF. CDR3 coding DNA: TGTGCCAGCAGCTTAGGGGGGATGCAGCCCCAGCATTTT.

This clonotype turned up a few times. The J gene is TRBJ2-5, the V gene TRBV7-2; 8 bases agree with TRBD2. Germline CDR1 and CDR2: SGHTA and FQGNSA. The CDR3 totals 15 residues. J gave up 0 bases and V 0 bases, and 0 bases lay outside the gene matches. The CDR3 is CASSLAGGDQETQYF. As DNA, the CDR3 is TGTGCCAGCAGCTTAGCCGGGGGGGACCAAGAGACCCAGTACTTC.

This clonotype occurred a few times. The rearrangement uses TRBV7-2 and TRBJ1-1, with D perhaps matching TRBD1 (6 bases). The CDR3 is 12 amino acids. With 2 bases removed from V and 6 bases from J, the gap between germline ends came to 7 bases. Germline CDR1 SGHTA, CDR2 FQGNSA. CDR3 loop: CASSLHRAEAFF. CDR3 nucleotides: TGTGCCAGCAGCTTACACAGGGCTGAAGCTTTCTTT.

This CDR3 is CASSLPLVIPYEQYF. The CDR3 DNA reads as TGTGCCAGCAGTTTGCCCCTTGTCATCCCCTACGAGCAGTACTTC. This sequence joins TRBV6-2 or TRBV6-3 and TRBJ2-7, with unresolved D. Germline V gene sequence: CDR1 MNHEY, CDR2 SVGEGT. Between the trimmed V and J ends, which lost 4 bases and 2 bases, there was a span of 15 bases. This CDR3 is 15 amino acids long.

The CDR3 DNA is TGTGCCAGCAGTTCAGAGATAGCGGGGGCTCCCTACAATGAGCAGTTCTTC. As protein: CASSSEIAGAPYNEQFF. The genes are TRBV27 and TRBJ2-1; 9 bases match TRBD2. The CDR3 sequence is 17 residues long. Germline CDR1 is MNHEY and CDR2 is SMNVEV (reference sequence). J was trimmed by 2 bases and V by 4 bases; bases with no gene match: 9.

The gene calls are TRBV5-4 and TRBJ2-5; possibly TRBD1 for D (5 bases). Trimming removed 0 bases at V and 6 bases at J, with 15 bases between. From germline, CDR1 is SGHNT and CDR2 YYREEE (reference sequence). This CDR3 contains 15 residues. The CDR3 coding sequence is TGTGCCAGCAGCTTGGGGGGCGTGGAGTGGAAGACCCAGTACTTC. Its protein product is CASSLGGVEWKTQYF.

This clonotype was recorded a few times. The rearrangement uses TRBV7-3 and TRBJ1-2, with 8 bases that match TRBD1. Unmatched junction bases numbered 3, after V lost 5 bases and J lost 4 bases. The CDR3 is 13 amino acids. Germline CDR1 reads SGHTA; CDR2 reads FQGTGA. CDR3 in amino acids: CASSRQGTYGYTF. DNA for the CDR3: TGTGCCAGCAGCCGACAGGGGACCTATGGCTACACCTTC.

This clonotype was seen at least ten times. The chain carries TRBV6-1 and TRBJ1-2, with D tentatively TRBD1 (5 bases). CDR3 length: 17 amino acids. The V gene lost 1 base and the J gene lost 3 bases, with 18 bases spanning the gap. Looked up from germline, CDR1 is MNHNS and CDR2 is SASEGT. The CDR3 DNA reads TGTGCCAGCAGTGAAGAGACAGTCTTAAAAGAGGACTATGGCTACACCTTC. This translates into CASSEETVLKEDYGYTF.

The V gene is TRBV4-1, the J gene TRBJ1-1, with 7 bases matching TRBD1. The CDR3 sequence is 17 residues long. CDR1 and CDR2 (germline): MGHRA, YSYEKL. Trimming at V came to 0 bases and at J to 4 bases, leaving 11 bases not matched to a gene. CDR3 sequence: CASSQEGTEYWGTEAFF. CDR3 nucleotides: TGCGCCAGCAGCCAAGAAGGGACAGAGTACTGGGGCACTGAAGCTTTCTTT.

The chain carries TRBV7-9 and TRBJ2-5; D ambiguous. This CDR3 spans 11 amino acids. V lost 1 base and J lost 7, with 4 bases in between. Germline CDR1 is SEHNR and CDR2 is FQNEAQ (reference sequence). The CDR3 nucleotides are TGTGCCAGCAGCTTAGACCGGACCCAGTACTTC. It translates to CASSLDRTQYF.

This chain links TRBV27 with TRBJ2-6; TRBD1 or TRBD2 may be the D gene (5 bases each). The CDR3 is 15 residues long. With 0 bases removed from V and 2 bases from J, the gap between germline ends came to 5 bases. Germline assignment: CDR1 MNHEY and CDR2 SMNVEV (reference sequence). CDR3 residues: CASSLSGAGANVLTF. As DNA, the CDR3 is TGTGCCAGCAGTTTATCGGGGGCTGGGGCCAACGTCCTGACTTTC.

This clonotype has ten or more counts. The chain combines TRBV7-9 with TRBJ2-1; D is unclear. This CDR3 has 13 residues. V was clipped by 9 bases and J by 4 bases, with 13 bases between them. Germline V gene data show CDR1 as SEHNR and CDR2 as FQNEAQ (reference sequence). The CDR3 DNA reads TGTGCCAGTAGGACGGGCAGTTACAATGAGCAGTTCTTC. Translating it yields CASRTGSYNEQFF.

This clonotype was seen only a few times. A read error may produce the germline difference seen at one junction end. The J gene is TRBJ2-1, the V gene TRBV7-9, with TRBD2 identical over 8 bases. Germline V gene lookup returns CDR1 SEHNR and CDR2 FQNEAQ (reference sequence). The CDR3 loop spans 11 amino acids. In DNA form, the CDR3 reads TGTGCCAGCAGCTTAGGGACTAGCACGTACTTC. It encodes CASSLGTSTYF.

This clonotype was recorded a few times. The chain combines TRBV7-2 with TRBJ1-1, with D unresolved. V lost 1 base and J lost 1, with 13 bases in between. The CDR3 sequence is 16 residues long. The V gene's germline CDR1 is SGHTA and CDR2 FQGNSA. The CDR3 DNA reads as TGTGCCAGCAGCTTAGGTTTTCTGGGATGGAACACTGAAGCTTTCTTT. This sequence encodes CASSLGFLGWNTEAFF.

V usage is TRBV29-1 and J usage is TRBJ1-1; 8 bases map to TRBD1. V dropped 7 bases and J dropped 4; count of bases not matched to a gene: 8. Looked up from germline, CDR1 is SQVTM and CDR2 is ANQGSEA. The CDR3 length is 13 residues. As DNA, the CDR3 is TGCAGCGGGAGGACAGGGATTTTCACTGAAGCTTTCTTT. It encodes CSGRTGIFTEAFF.

The chain recombines TRBV28 with TRBJ1-5; no firm D call. Germline V CDR1 and CDR2: MDHEN, SYDVKM. With 6 bases removed from V and 0 bases from J, the gap between germline ends came to 9 bases. CDR3 length: 14 residues. In nucleotides, the CDR3 is TGTGCCAGCAGGGTGGGTTATAGCAATCAGCCCCAGCATTTT. Its translation is CASRVGYSNQPQHF.

This clonotype was picked up one time. V usage is TRBV7-9 and J usage is TRBJ2-3, with 7 bases fitting TRBD2. Per germline, CDR1 SEHNR and CDR2 FQNEAQ (reference sequence). After removal of 6 bases from V and 6 bases from J, the junction contained 9 bases not matched to a gene. CDR3 size: 14 residues. The DNA for the CDR3 is TGTGCCAGCAGTGGCGGGGGTACCAGGGATACGCAGTATTTT. This gives the protein CASSGGGTRDTQYF.

This clonotype was picked up many times. The CDR3 DNA reads TGTGCCAGCAGCTCATCGGGGGGGCATGGTGAGCAGTTCTTC. Protein sequence: CASSSSGGHGEQFF. The chain links TRBV7-2 to TRBJ2-1; 8 bases match TRBD2. In germline, CDR1 is SGHTA, CDR2 FQGNSA. The CDR3 runs 14 residues. V shed 4 bases and J 9 bases; nucleotides not matched to a gene: 8.

The chain joins TRBV7-9 to TRBJ2-6; D gene unclear. This CDR3 comprises 15 residues. CDR1 SEHNR and CDR2 FQNEAQ come from the germline V gene (reference sequence). Trimming removed 1 base at V and 0 bases at J, with 4 bases between. The CDR3 coding sequence is TGTGCCAGCAGCTTAGATAGCTCTGGGGCCAACGTCCTGACTTTC. This codes for CASSLDSSGANVLTF.

This chain joins TRBV6-5 and TRBJ2-3; 7 bases fit TRBD2. The CDR3 spans 18 residues. From germline, CDR1 is MNHEY and CDR2 SVGAGI. Trimming at V came to 0 bases and at J to 0 bases, leaving 9 bases not matched to a gene. The CDR3 loop reads CASSYSVSGDDSTDTQYF. CDR3 nucleotides: TGTGCCAGCAGTTACTCAGTGAGCGGGGACGACAGCACAGATACGCAGTATTTT.